This TCR beta chain is drawn from a study of early T cells in non-severe SARS-CoV-2 infection. About the research overall: The chains were unpaired, and the sequenced material was bulk RNA from unsorted whole blood.

CDR1 and CDR2 (germline): SGHRS, YFSETQ. The germline V and J ends were trimmed by 4 bases and 7 bases, with 21 bases remaining between them. The CDR3 spans 16 residues. Unique molecular identifiers (one per individual cDNA molecule) were attached. Each CDR3 protein gets one entry after TCRdb re-called the 5' RACE reads with MiXCR. The table has tens of thousands of distinct CDR3 sequences, roughly 12% seen once. Regarding the study as a whole: Matching results from VDJdb favored anti-spike CD8 responses, leaving private and CD4 specificities undetected.

On this clonotype itself: Its antigen is unidentified.

V gene TRBV5-1 combines with J gene TRBJ2-1; D possibly corresponds to TRBD2 (6 bases). The sequencing sample was made of whole blood. The TCR comes from an adult who was a healthcare worker with PCR-confirmed SARS-CoV-2 infection or an uninfected control (not recorded which). This CDR3 reads CASSGGGGDPRNEQFF. The CDR3 DNA follows: TGCGCCAGCAGCGGCGGCGGCGGGGACCCTCGGAATGAGCAGTTCTTC.